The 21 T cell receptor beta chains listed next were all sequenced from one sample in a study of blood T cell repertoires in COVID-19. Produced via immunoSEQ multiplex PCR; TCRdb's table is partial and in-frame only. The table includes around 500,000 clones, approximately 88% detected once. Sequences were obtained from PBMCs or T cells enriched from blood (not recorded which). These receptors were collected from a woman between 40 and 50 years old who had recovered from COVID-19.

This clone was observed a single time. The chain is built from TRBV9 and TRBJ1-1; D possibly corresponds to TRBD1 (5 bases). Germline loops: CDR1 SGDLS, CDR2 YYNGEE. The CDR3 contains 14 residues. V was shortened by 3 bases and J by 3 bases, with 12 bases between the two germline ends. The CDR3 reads CASSASRGDTEAFF. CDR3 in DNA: TGTGCCAGCAGCGCCAGTAGGGGTGACACTGAAGCTTTCTTT.

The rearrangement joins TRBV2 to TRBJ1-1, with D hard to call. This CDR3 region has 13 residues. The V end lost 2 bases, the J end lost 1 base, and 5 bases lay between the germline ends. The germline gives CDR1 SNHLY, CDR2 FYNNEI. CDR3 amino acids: CASSEKRNTEAFF. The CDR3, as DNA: TGTGCCAGCAGTGAAAAGAGGAACACTGAAGCTTTCTTT.

The CDR3 DNA is TGTGCCAGCAGCTTAGGGGGTTCACCCCTCCACTTT. Residues: CASSLGGSPLHF. The rearrangement uses TRBV5-4 and TRBJ1-6, with D maybe TRBD1 (6 bases). Per germline, CDR1 SGHNT and CDR2 YYREEE (reference sequence). Trimming shortened V by 2 bases and J by 9 bases, and 6 bases separated the two germline ends. This CDR3 comprises 12 residues.

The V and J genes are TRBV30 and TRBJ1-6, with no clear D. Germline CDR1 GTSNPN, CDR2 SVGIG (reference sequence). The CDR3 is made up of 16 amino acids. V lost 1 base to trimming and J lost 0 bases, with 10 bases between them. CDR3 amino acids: CAWSETLSSYNSPLHF. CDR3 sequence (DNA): TGTGCCTGGAGTGAGACACTGAGCTCCTATAATTCACCCCTCCACTTT.

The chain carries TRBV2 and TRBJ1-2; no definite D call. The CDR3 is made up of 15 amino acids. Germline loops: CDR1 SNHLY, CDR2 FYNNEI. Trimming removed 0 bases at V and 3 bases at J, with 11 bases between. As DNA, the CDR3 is TGTGCCAGCAGTGAAGCGCCGGGGAGTCACTATGGCTACACCTTC. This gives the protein CASSEAPGSHYGYTF.

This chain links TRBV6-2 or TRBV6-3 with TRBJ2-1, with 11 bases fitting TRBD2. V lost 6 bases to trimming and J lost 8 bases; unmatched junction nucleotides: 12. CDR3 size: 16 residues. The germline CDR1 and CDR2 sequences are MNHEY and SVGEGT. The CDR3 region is CASSPIQLAGVDEQFF. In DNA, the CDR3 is TGTGCCAGCAGCCCGATTCAACTAGCGGGAGTGGATGAGCAGTTCTTC.

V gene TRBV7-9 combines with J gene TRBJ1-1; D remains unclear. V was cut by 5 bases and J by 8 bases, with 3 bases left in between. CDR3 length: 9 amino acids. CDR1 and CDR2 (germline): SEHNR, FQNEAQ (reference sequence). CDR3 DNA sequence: TGTGCCAGCAGCGCGGAAGCTTTCTTT. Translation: CASSAEAFF. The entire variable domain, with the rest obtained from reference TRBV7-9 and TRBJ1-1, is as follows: DTGVSQNPRHKITKRGQNVTFRCDPISEHNRLYWYRQTLGQGPEFLTYFQNEAQLEKSRLLSDRFSAERPKGSFSTLEIQRTEQGDSAMYLCASSAEAFFGQGTRLTVV.

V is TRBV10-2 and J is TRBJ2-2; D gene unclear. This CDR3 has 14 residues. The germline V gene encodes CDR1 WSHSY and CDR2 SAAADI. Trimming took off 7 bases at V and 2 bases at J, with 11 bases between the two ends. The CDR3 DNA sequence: TGCGCCAGCACACCCCAGGCTAACACCGGGGAGCTGTTTTTT. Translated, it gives CASTPQANTGELFF.

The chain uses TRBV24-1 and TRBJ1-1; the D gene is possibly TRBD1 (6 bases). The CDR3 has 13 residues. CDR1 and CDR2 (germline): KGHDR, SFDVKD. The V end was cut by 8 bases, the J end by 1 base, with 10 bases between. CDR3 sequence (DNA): TGTGCCACCACAGGGGTCAGGAACACTGAAGCTTTCTTT. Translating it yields CATTGVRNTEAFF.

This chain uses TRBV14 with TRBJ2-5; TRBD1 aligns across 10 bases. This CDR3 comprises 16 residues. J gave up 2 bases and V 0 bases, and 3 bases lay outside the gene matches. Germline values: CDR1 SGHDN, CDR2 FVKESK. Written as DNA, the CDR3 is TGTGCCAGCAGCCAAGATGTGGGACAGGGGCAAGAGACCCAGTACTTC. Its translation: CASSQDVGQGQETQYF.

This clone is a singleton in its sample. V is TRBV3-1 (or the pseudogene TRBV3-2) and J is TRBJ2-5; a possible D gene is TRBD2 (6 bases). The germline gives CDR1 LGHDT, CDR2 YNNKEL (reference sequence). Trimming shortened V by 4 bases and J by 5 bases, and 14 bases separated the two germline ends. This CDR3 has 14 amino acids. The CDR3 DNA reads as TGTGCCAGCAGCCCATCGGGTGGAGGGGAGACCCAGTACTTC. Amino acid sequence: CASSPSGGGETQYF.

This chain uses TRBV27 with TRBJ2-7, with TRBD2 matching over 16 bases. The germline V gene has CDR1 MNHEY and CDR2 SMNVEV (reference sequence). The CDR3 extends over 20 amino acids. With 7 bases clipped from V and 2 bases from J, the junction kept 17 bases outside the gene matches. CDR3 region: CASKPGLAGGPGGIAYEQYF. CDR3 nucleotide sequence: TGTGCCAGCAAACCGGGACTAGCGGGAGGGCCGGGCGGTATCGCCTACGAGCAGTACTTC.

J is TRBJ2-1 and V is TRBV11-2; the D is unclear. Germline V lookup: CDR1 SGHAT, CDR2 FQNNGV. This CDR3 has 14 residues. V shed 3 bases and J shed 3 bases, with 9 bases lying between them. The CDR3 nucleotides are TGTGCCAGCAGCTTCAGTTCCGTCTACAATGAGCAGTTCTTC. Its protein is CASSFSSVYNEQFF.

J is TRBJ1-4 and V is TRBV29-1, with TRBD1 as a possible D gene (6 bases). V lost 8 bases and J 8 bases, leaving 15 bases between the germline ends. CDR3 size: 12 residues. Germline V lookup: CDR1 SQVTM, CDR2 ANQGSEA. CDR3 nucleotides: TGCAGCTTTAGCCAGGGGATGGAAAAACTGTTTTTT. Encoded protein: CSFSQGMEKLFF.

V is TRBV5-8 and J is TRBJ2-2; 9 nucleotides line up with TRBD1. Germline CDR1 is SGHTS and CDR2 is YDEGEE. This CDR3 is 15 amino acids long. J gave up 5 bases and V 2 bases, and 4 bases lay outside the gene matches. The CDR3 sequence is CASSFGTGRTGELFF. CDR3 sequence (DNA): TGTGCCAGCAGCTTTGGGACAGGGCGGACCGGGGAGCTGTTTTTT. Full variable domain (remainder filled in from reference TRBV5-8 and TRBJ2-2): EAGVTQSPTHLIKTRGQQATLRCSPISGHTSVYWYQQALGLGLQFLLWYDEGEERNRGNFPPRFSGRQFPNYSSELNVNALELEDSALYLCASSFGTGRTGELFFGEGSRLTVL.

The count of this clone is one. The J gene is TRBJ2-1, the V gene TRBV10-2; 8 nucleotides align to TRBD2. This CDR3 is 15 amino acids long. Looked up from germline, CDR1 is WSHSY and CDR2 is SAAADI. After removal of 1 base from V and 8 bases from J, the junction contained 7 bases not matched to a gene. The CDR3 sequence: CASSELAGSFDEQFF. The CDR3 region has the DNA TGCGCCAGCAGTGAGTTAGCGGGAAGTTTCGATGAGCAGTTCTTC.

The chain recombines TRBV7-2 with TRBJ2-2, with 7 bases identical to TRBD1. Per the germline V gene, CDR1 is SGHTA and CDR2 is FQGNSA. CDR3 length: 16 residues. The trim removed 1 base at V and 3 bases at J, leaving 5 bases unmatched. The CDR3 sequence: CASSLVWQGDTGELFF. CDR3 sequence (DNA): TGTGCCAGCAGCTTAGTATGGCAGGGGGACACCGGGGAGCTGTTTTTT.

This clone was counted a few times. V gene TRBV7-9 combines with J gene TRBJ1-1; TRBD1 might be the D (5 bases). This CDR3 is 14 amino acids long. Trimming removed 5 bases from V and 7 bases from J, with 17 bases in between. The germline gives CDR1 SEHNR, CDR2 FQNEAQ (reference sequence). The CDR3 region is CASSASGGSGEAFF. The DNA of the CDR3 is TGTGCCAGCAGCGCTTCCGGGGGTTCGGGTGAAGCTTTCTTT.

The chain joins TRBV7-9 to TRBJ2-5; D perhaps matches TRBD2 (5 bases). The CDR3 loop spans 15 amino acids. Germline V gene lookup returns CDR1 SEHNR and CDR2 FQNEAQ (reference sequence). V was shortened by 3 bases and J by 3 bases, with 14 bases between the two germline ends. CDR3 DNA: TGTGCCAGCAGCTTGTTTGGAGTGAGGGAAGAGACCCAGTACTTC. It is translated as CASSLFGVREETQYF.

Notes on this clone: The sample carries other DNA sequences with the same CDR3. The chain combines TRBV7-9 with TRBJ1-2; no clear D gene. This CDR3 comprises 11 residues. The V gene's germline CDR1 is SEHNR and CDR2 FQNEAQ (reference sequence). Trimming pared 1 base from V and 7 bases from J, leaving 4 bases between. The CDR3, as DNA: TGTGCCAGCAGCTTAGGGGCTGGCTACACCTTC. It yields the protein CASSLGAGYTF.

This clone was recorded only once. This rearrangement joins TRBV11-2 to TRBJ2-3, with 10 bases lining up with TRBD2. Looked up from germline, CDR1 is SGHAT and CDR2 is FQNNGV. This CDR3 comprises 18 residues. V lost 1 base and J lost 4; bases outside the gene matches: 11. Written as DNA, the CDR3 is TGTGCCAGCAGCTTAGCTGTGACTAGCGGGCATCCGGCAGATACGCAGTATTTT. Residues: CASSLAVTSGHPADTQYF.